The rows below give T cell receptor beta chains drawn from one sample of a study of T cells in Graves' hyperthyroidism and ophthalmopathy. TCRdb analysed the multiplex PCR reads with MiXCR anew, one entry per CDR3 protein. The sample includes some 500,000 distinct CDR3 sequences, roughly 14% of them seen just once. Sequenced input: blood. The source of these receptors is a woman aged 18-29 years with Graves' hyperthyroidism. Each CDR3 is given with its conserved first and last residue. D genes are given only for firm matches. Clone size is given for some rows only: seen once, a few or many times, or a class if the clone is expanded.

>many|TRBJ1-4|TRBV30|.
TGTGCCTGCAGCGGGGCGCTTAATGAAAAACTGTTTTTT
CACSGALNEKLFF
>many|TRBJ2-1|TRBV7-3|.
TGTGCCAGCAGCCCTCAGGGGACCGAGCAGTTCTTC
CASSPQGTEQFF
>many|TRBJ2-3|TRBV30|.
TGTGCCTGGAGTGTACCGGATACGCAGTATTTT
CAWSVPDTQYF
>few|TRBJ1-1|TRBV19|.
TGTGCCAGTAGTATTTCGACATATTCTCACACTGAAGCTTTCTTT
CASSISTYSHTEAFF
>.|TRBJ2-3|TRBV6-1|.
TGTGCCAGCAGGGAGGGCCTAGATACGCAGTATTTT
CASREGLDTQYF
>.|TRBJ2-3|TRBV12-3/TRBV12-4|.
TGTGCCAGCAGTTTCCAACAGTGGGCGGGAAGGGGGGATACGCAGTATTTT
CASSFQQWAGRGDTQYF
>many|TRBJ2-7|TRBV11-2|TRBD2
TGTGCCAGCAGCTTAATATGGGGACTACATAAGGACGAGCAGTACTTC
CASSLIWGLHKDEQYF
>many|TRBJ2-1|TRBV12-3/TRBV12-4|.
TGTGCCAGCCTCACGTCTGGGGGAGCCCGCAATGAGCAGTTCTTC
CASLTSGGARNEQFF
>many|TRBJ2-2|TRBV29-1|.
TGCAGCGTTGAAGTAGGGCAGGGCACCGGGGAGCTGTTTTTT
CSVEVGQGTGELFF
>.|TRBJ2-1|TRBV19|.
TGTGCCAGTAGTATCCAACCTGGGACCTACAATGAGCAGTTCTTC
CASSIQPGTYNEQFF
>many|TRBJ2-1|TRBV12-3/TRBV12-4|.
TGTGCCAGCAGTTTTAGACTAGAGGCAAGGGGCTCCTACAATGAGCAGTTCTTC
CASSFRLEARGSYNEQFF
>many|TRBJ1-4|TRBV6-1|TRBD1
TGTGCCAGCGGGGGGCAGGGGGGGAATGAAAAACTGTTTTTT
CASGGQGGNEKLFF
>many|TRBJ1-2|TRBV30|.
TGTGCCTGGAGTGGCGGGACCGGGATCTATGGCTACACCTTC
CAWSGGTGIYGYTF
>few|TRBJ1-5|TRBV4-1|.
TGCGCCAGCAGCCAAGCAGGGCCGGGCCAGCCCCAGCATTTT
CASSQAGPGQPQHF
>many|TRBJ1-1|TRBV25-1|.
TGTGCCAGCAGTGAACTTACAGTGAACACTGAAGCTTTCTTT
CASSELTVNTEAFF
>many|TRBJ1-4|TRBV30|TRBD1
TGTGCCTGGGACCGACAGGGGAATGAAAAACTGTTTTTT
CAWDRQGNEKLFF
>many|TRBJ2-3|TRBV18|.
TGTGCCAGCTCCGGGGGGCCAGATACGCAGTATTTT
CASSGGPDTQYF
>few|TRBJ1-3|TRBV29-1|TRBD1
TGCAGCGTTGGGGTGACAGGGGCTGGAAACACCATATATTTT
CSVGVTGAGNTIYF
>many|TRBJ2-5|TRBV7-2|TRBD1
TGTGCCAGCAGCTTAGCTCCGGGACAGGGGCAAGAGACCCAGTACTTC
CASSLAPGQGQETQYF
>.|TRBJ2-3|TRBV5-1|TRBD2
TGCGCCAGCAGCAGTCTCCTAGCGGGAGCTCAGTCAGATACGCAGTATTTT
CASSSLLAGAQSDTQYF
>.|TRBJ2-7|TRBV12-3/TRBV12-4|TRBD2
TGTGCCAGCAGCCTTGCGGGAGGGCCCTACTACGAGCAGCACTTC
CASSLAGGPYYEQHF
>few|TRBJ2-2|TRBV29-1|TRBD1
TGCAGCGTGAAGGACAGGTGGAACACCGGGGAGCTGTTTTTT
CSVKDRWNTGELFF
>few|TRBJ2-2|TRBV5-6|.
TGTGCCAGCAGCAGGGGTAGGACCGGGGAGCTGTTTTTT
CASSRGRTGELFF
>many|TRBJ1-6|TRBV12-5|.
TGTGCTAGTGGTTTGGCCAGGCCAGGAACGCGTTCACCCCTCCACTTT
CASGLARPGTRSPLHF
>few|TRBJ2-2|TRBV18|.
TGTGCCAGCTCACCATGGGACTTATCCCCCTTTAACACCGGGGAGCTGTTTTTT
CASSPWDLSPFNTGELFF
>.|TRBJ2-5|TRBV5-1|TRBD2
TGCGCCAGCAGCTTTCTAGCGGGAGGGCCGAAAGGAGAGACCCAGTACTTC
CASSFLAGGPKGETQYF
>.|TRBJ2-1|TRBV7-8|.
TGTGCCAGCAGCCCAAGGGACTCACCCTTCAATGAGCAGTTCTTC
CASSPRDSPFNEQFF
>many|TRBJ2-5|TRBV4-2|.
TGTGCCAGCAGCCAAGATTTGCCAGAGACCCAGTACTTC
CASSQDLPETQYF
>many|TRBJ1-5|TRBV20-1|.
TGCAGTGCTAGAGTCCCCCCCGATCAGCCCCAGCATTTT
CSARVPPDQPQHF
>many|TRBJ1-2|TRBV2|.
TGTGCCAGCAGTGAAGTCGCGGCAGGGGATAACTATGGCTACACCTTC
CASSEVAAGDNYGYTF
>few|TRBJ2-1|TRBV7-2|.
TGTGCCAGCAGCTCCGGGACACTCGTCCACAATGAGCAGTTCTTC
CASSSGTLVHNEQFF
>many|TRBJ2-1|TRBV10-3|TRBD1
TGTGCCATCAGTGAGGAGGGACAGGGGCTTCGCAATGAGCAGTTCTTC
CAISEEGQGLRNEQFF
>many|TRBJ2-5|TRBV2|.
TGTGCCAGCAGTGACGAGGATAGAGAGACCCAGTACTTC
CASSDEDRETQYF
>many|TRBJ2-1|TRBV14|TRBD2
TGTGCCAGCAGCCAGTGGCGCGGGAGCTCCTACAATGAGCAGTTCTTC
CASSQWRGSSYNEQFF
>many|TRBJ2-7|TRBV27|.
TGTGCCAGCAGTTTAGCCAGGGAAGGCGAGCAGTACTTC
CASSLAREGEQYF
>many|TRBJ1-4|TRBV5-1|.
TGCGCCAGCGGGAGGGGACACGAAGAAAAACTGTTTTTT
CASGRGHEEKLFF
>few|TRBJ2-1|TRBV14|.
TGTGCCAGCAGCCTACAGGGGGGGTCCTACAATGAGCAGTTCTTC
CASSLQGGSYNEQFF
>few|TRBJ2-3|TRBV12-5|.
TGTGCTAGTGGTCCAGAGACAGCCCGCACAGATACGCAGTATTTT
CASGPETARTDTQYF
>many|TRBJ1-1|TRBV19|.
TGTGCCAGTAGTATAGATCAAAGGTCCCGAACTGAAGCTTTCTTT
CASSIDQRSRTEAFF
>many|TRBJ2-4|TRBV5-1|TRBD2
TGCGCCAGCAGCCCCTGGGACTACCAATCCAAAAACATTCAGTACTTC
CASSPWDYQSKNIQYF
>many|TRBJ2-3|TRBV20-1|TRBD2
TGCAGTGCTAGACCGGGACTAGCGGGCCTCAGCACAGATACGCAGTATTTT
CSARPGLAGLSTDTQYF
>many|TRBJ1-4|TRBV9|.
TGTGCCAGCAGCGCGACAGTAACGGGTGAAAAACTGTTTTTT
CASSATVTGEKLFF
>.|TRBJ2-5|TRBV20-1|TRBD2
TGCAGTGCTAGAGATAGCGGGGGCCAAGAGACCCAGTACTTC
CSARDSGGQETQYF
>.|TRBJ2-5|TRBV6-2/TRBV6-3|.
TGTGCCAGCACTGTGAAGAGAGAGACCCAGTACTTC
CASTVKRETQYF
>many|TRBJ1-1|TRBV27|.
TGTGCCAGCAGCAAAACAGGGCGGGGATACACTGAAGCTTTCTTT
CASSKTGRGYTEAFF
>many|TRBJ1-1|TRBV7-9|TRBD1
TGTGCCAGCAGCTCCAGACAGGGGGTCGGCACTGAAGCTTTCTTT
CASSSRQGVGTEAFF
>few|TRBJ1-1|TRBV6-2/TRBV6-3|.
TGTGCCAGCAGTCCCGACCCCGGAAACACTGAAGCTTTCTTT
CASSPDPGNTEAFF
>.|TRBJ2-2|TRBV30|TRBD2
TGTGGAGTGAGCGGGAGTGCCACCGGGGAGCTGTTTTTT
CGVSGSATGELFF
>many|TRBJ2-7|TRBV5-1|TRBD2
TGCGCCAGCAGCTTTTGGGAGGGGAGCTCCTACGAGCAGTACTTC
CASSFWEGSSYEQYF
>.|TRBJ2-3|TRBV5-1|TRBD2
TGCGCCAGCAGCCCCGGAGTGAGGACTAGCGGCACAGATACGCAGTATTTT
CASSPGVRTSGTDTQYF
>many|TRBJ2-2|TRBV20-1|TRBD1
TGCAGTGCTAGTACACAGGGGGCGGCCGGGGAGCTGTTTTTT
CSASTQGAAGELFF
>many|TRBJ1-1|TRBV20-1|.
TGCAGTGCGGAGACAGTGAACACTGAAGCTTTCTTT
CSAETVNTEAFF
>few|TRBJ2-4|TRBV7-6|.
TGTGCCAGCAGCTCCTACCTAAGGGGCCTGGCCAAAAACATTCAGTACTTC
CASSSYLRGLAKNIQYF
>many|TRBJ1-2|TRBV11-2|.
TGTGCCAGCAGCTTTACTAACTATGGCTACACCTTC
CASSFTNYGYTF
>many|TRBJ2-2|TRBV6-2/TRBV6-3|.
TGTGCCAGCAGTTACTACGACAGGAACACCGGGGAGCTGTTTTTT
CASSYYDRNTGELFF